This T cell receptor (beta chain) was captured in a study of T cells after yellow fever vaccination. General study points: Reappearance after the booster was seen for most primary-vaccination clones, at 95% to 96% CD4 and about 90% CD8.

TCRdb analysed the 5' RACE reads with MiXCR anew, one entry per CDR3 protein. The sample shows hundreds of thousands of distinct CDR3 sequences, about a sixth of them seen only once. This clonotype came up many times. Its antigen is not identified. Specimen: PBMCs, collected about 5 days after the first yellow fever vaccination. This clonotype was obtained from a man younger than 35 who received the YFV17D yellow fever vaccine.

The CDR3 bases are TGTGCCAGCAGTGGAGGTCGGGGGAACACCGGGGAGCTGTTTTTT. It specifies CASSGGRGNTGELFF. V gene TRBV5-5 combines with J gene TRBJ2-2, with D possibly TRBD2 on 5 matching bases. Germline V CDR1 and CDR2: SGHKS, YYEKEE (reference sequence). The CDR3 consists of 15 residues. The V and J ends lost 5 bases and 1 base respectively, with 12 bases between them.